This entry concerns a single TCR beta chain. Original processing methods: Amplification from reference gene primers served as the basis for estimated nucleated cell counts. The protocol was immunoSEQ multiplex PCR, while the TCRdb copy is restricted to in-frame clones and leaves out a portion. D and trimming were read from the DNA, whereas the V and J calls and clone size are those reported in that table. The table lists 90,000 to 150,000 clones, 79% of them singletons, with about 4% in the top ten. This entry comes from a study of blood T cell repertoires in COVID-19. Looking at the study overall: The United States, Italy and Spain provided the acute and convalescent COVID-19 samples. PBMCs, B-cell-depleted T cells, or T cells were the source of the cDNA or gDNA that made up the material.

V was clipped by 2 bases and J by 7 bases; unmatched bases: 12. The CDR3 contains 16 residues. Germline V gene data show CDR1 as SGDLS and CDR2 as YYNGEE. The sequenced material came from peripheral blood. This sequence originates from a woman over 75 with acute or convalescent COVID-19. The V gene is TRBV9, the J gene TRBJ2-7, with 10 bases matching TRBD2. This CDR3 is CASSVRAGGLSGEQYF. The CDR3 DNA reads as TGTGCCAGCAGCGTTCGAGCGGGAGGGCTCTCGGGGGAGCAGTACTTC.